This is a list of T cell receptor beta chains from one sample in a study of cytomegalovirus exposure and HLA in healthy donors. Measured with immunoSEQ multiplex PCR; TCRdb has only the in-frame clones, and not every one. The sample includes around 120,000 clones, around 70% of them seen just once. Sequenced material: PBMCs. Receptors originate from a man in his forties or fifties in good health and CMV-seropositive. The CDR3 runs from the conserved cysteine through the conserved F or W. D genes are given only for firm matches. Clone size is shown for a subset of rows, as once, few, many or a class of expanded clone.

CDR3	DNA	J	D	V	size
CASSGGTGQETQYF	TGCGCCAGCAGCGGTGGGACAGGTCAAGAGACCCAGTACTTC	TRBJ2-5	TRBD1	TRBV5-1	.
CASRQWGNRDETQYF	TGCGCCAGCAGGCAATGGGGTAACAGGGATGAGACCCAGTACTTC	TRBJ2-5	.	TRBV6-1	.
CSVLASTLREVF	TGCAGCGTTTTAGCCTCTACCCTTAGGGAGGTTTTT	TRBJ1-4	.	TRBV29-1	.
CASSQGRGQSNEKLFF	TGTGCCAGCAGCCAGGGCAGGGGGCAATCTAATGAAAAACTGTTTTTT	TRBJ1-4	TRBD1	TRBV4-2	few
CAISGQGTLNTEAFF	TGTGCCATCAGCGGACAGGGGACACTGAACACTGAAGCTTTCTTT	TRBJ1-1	TRBD1	TRBV10-3	few
CASSDGGRDTDTQYF	TGTGCCAGCAGTGACGGCGGGAGGGACACAGATACGCAGTATTTT	TRBJ2-3	TRBD2	TRBV6-4	.
CASSRIQGVGEQYF	TGTGCCAGCAGCCGAATACAGGGGGTTGGGGAGCAGTACTTC	TRBJ2-7	TRBD1	TRBV5-4	.
CASSPRRARNEQFF	TGTGCCAGCAGCCCCCGGAGGGCCCGCAATGAGCAGTTCTTC	TRBJ2-1	.	TRBV7-9	.
CASSQDLSTGRNTEAFF	TGCGCCAGCAGCCAAGATCTCAGCACAGGGAGGAACACTGAAGCTTTCTTT	TRBJ1-1	.	TRBV4-3	few
CASSTQDSSTDTQYF	TGTGCCAGTAGTACCCAGGACAGCAGCACAGATACGCAGTATTTT	TRBJ2-3	.	TRBV19	.
CASSGGTGNTEAFF	TGCGCCAGCAGTGGGGGAACAGGGAACACTGAAGCTTTCTTT	TRBJ1-1	.	TRBV10-1	few
CASSPGRLAGFSSYNEQFF	TGTGCCAGCAGCCCTGGGAGACTAGCGGGGTTCAGCTCCTACAATGAGCAGTTCTTC	TRBJ2-1	TRBD2	TRBV4-2	.
CASSTMSSYEQYF	TGTGCCAGCAGCACGATGAGCTCCTACGAGCAGTACTTC	TRBJ2-7	.	TRBV28	.
CASSYMGYEQFF	TGTGCCAGCAGTTACATGGGCTATGAGCAGTTCTTC	TRBJ2-1	.	TRBV6-6	.
CASSQDFKDFEYF	TGTGCCAGCAGCCAAGATTTTAAGGACTTTGAGTATTTT	TRBJ2-3	.	TRBV14	.
CASERLINTGELFF	TGTGCCAGCGAGAGACTAATAAACACCGGGGAGCTGTTTTTT	TRBJ2-2	.	TRBV7-9	.
CAWSVGTRDTIRGNTIYF	TGTGCCTGGAGTGTAGGGACCCGGGACACGATCCGGGGAAACACCATATATTTT	TRBJ1-3	.	TRBV30	.
CASSFTGETQYF	TGTGCCAGCAGTTTTACAGGAGAGACCCAGTACTTC	TRBJ2-5	.	TRBV27	few
CASSTSPGNTIYF	TGTGCCAGTAGTACCAGTCCTGGAAACACCATATATTTT	TRBJ1-3	.	TRBV19	.
CASSYTGNYGYTF	TGTGCCAGCAGTTACACGGGGAACTATGGCTACACCTTC	TRBJ1-2	.	TRBV7-9	.
CASSQIGSQAEQFF	TGCGCCAGCAGCCAAATCGGTTCACAGGCTGAGCAGTTCTTC	TRBJ2-1	.	TRBV4-3	many
CASSLSRLARNEQFF	TGTGCCAGCAGCTTATCCCGACTAGCGAGGAATGAGCAGTTCTTC	TRBJ2-1	TRBD2	TRBV7-2	few
CASSSGGAGGHGEAFF	TGTGCCAGCAGTTCGGGGGGCGCGGGTGGACACGGAGAGGCTTTCTTT	TRBJ1-1	.	TRBV28	few
CASSPPNRDTDTQYF	TGTGCCAGCTCACCACCCAACAGAGATACAGATACGCAGTATTTT	TRBJ2-3	.	TRBV18	.
CSAASDYEQYF	TGCAGTGCTGCGTCTGACTACGAGCAGTACTTC	TRBJ2-7	.	TRBV20-1	few
CASSAWTVISSYEQYF	TGTGCCAGCAGCGCTTGGACAGTCATAAGTTCCTACGAGCAGTACTTC	TRBJ2-7	.	TRBV7-9	.
CASKELDTEAFF	TGTGCCAGCAAGGAACTAGACACTGAAGCTTTCTTT	TRBJ1-1	.	TRBV27	.
CASSSGLAYEQYF	TGTGCCAGCAGTTCCGGACTAGCCTACGAGCAGTACTTC	TRBJ2-7	TRBD2	TRBV5-4	.